This TCR beta chain derives from a study of cytomegalovirus exposure and HLA in healthy donors. Study at large: Across 350 to 500 genotyped donors, around 80% landed in the Caucasian-associated ancestry cluster.

Trimming cost V 5 bases and J 5 bases; bases outside gene matches: 4. Germline CDR1 and CDR2: SEHNR and FQNEAQ (reference sequence). The CDR3 has 13 residues. Study-level findings and limits: Presence/absence analyses took donor sequencing depth as roughly uniform. Information on immune exposure was restricted to one variable (CMV serostatus).

This clone was counted once. Its target is unknown. The PCR employed 60 Vbeta primers together with 13 Jbeta primers. The table came from immunoSEQ multiplex PCR; TCRdb's copy has only in-frame clones and leaves some out. The sample carries about 120,000 clones, approximately 80% recorded once. V usage is TRBV7-9 and J usage is TRBJ1-1, with 8 bases that match TRBD1. Material: PBMCs. This TCR was sampled from a woman younger than 30 in good health and CMV-seronegative. In DNA form, the CDR3 reads TGTGCCAGCAGCCGGACAGGGCGAACTGAAGCTTTCTTT. As protein: CASSRTGRTEAFF.